The 14 T cell receptor beta chains below come from one sample, sequenced in a study of blood T cell repertoires in COVID-19 (dated by TCRdb to about 2020). Library preparation was by the immunoSEQ multiplex PCR assay. The table was pulled from immuneACCESS by TCRdb, which kept in-frame rearrangements only. Such tables lose some clones; where checked, under half of the loss comes from unresolved V genes, and the rest has no known cause. Recorded for this sample are 150,000 to 190,000 clones; approximately 91% of them occurred a single time. Of the sample, about 2.5% falls within the top ten clones. The sample taken for sequencing was peripheral blood. The receptors come from a woman aged 70-85 years with acute or convalescent COVID-19.

In this sample, this clone turned up once. The chain employs TRBV19 and TRBJ2-3; 9 bases align to TRBD1. The CDR3 runs 18 residues. V lost 4 bases to trimming and J lost 1 base; unmatched junction nucleotides: 12. Germline assignment: CDR1 LNHDA and CDR2 SQIVND (reference sequence). The DNA of the CDR3 is TGTGCCAGTAGTAAAACCCTACAGGGGGCGCGTCGCACAGATACGCAGTATTTT. Translating it yields CASSKTLQGARRTDTQYF.

This clone occurred once. The chain combines TRBV5-6 with TRBJ2-5; 14 bases are shared with TRBD2. V was clipped by 3 bases and J by 5 bases; unmatched bases: 12. CDR1 SGHDT and CDR2 YYEEEE come from the germline V gene. The CDR3 totals 18 residues. The CDR3 nucleotides read TGTGCCAGCAGCTCCCGACTAGCGGGGGGGCTGAAGACGGAGACCCAGTACTTC. Its protein is CASSSRLAGGLKTETQYF.

The chain is built from TRBV12-3 or TRBV12-4 and TRBJ2-7; TRBD2 aligns across 11 bases. The CDR3 is made up of 12 amino acids. The ends lost 3 bases at V and 12 bases at J; junction bases unmatched: 4. CDR3 nucleotide sequence: TGTGCCAGCAGTTTGGGACTAGCGGCCGTGTACTTC. Translation: CASSLGLAAVYF.

The rearrangement uses TRBV7-3 and TRBJ2-1; TRBD2 agrees at 10 bases. Losses at the gene ends were 5 bases for V and 6 bases for J; bases not matched to a gene: 10. Per the germline V gene, CDR1 is SGHTA and CDR2 is FQGTGA. There are 16 residues in the CDR3. CDR3 amino acids: CASSPDSGGLGNEQFF. CDR3 nucleotide sequence: TGTGCCAGCAGCCCCGATAGCGGGGGGCTCGGCAATGAGCAGTTCTTC.

This clone was seen just once. The chain has TRBV19 and TRBJ1-2; unclear D gene. The V gene's germline CDR1 is LNHDA and CDR2 SQIVND (reference sequence). CDR3 length equals 14 residues. V lost 9 bases to trimming and J lost 0 bases, with 14 bases between them. The CDR3 sequence is CASRLAPPNYGYTF. The CDR3, as DNA: TGTGCCAGCCGACTGGCCCCTCCTAACTATGGCTACACCTTC.

This clone was found once. The chain combines TRBV6-5 with TRBJ2-7; 11 bases are shared with TRBD2. CDR3 size: 15 residues. The V and J ends lost 7 bases and 4 bases, in that order; junction bases with no gene match: 9. Germline V CDR1 and CDR2: MNHEY, SVGAGI. The CDR3 coding sequence is TGTGCCAGCAAACCCCCTAGCGGGGGGAATTACGAGCAGTACTTC. Its protein product is CASKPPSGGNYEQYF.

This clone was observed once. The chain couples TRBV7-8 to TRBJ2-7; TRBD1 aligns across 10 bases. CDR3 length: 20 amino acids. J gave up 6 bases and V 0 bases, and 20 bases lay outside the gene matches. From germline, CDR1 is SGHVS and CDR2 FQNEAQ. In nucleotides, the CDR3 is TGTGCCAGCAGCTTAGCGGGGACGGGACAGGGGCGCGTAAACCCCCTCGAGCAGTACGTC. This sequence encodes CASSLAGTGQGRVNPLEQYV.

The chain couples TRBV7-9 to TRBJ2-7; TRBD1 matches at 7 bases. Germline loops: CDR1 SEHNR, CDR2 FQNEAQ (reference sequence). The CDR3 totals 16 residues. With 1 base clipped from V and 1 base from J, the junction kept 7 bases outside the gene matches. Here the CDR3 DNA reads TGTGCCAGCAGCTTAGGAGGGACAGTCGCTTCCTACGAGCAGTACTTC. This encodes CASSLGGTVASYEQYF.

J is TRBJ1-1 and V is TRBV27; maybe TRBD1 (5 bases). Germline lookup yields CDR1 MNHEY and CDR2 SMNVEV (reference sequence). This CDR3 has 13 residues. Trimming shortened V by 10 bases and J by 1 base, and 13 bases separated the two germline ends. This CDR3 reads CATRTQTNTEAFF. CDR3 nucleotide sequence: TGTGCCACCCGGACACAAACGAACACTGAAGCTTTCTTT.

The chain joins TRBV11-2 to TRBJ1-4, with D uncertain. The CDR3 runs 15 residues. V shed 5 bases and J shed 0 bases, with 10 bases lying between them. Germline CDR1 reads SGHAT; CDR2 reads FQNNGV. CDR3 sequence (DNA): TGTGCCAGCAGCCAGGCGGGCGCAACTAATGAAAAACTGTTTTTT. Protein product: CASSQAGATNEKLFF.

The chain uses TRBV7-9 and TRBJ2-1, with D possibly matching TRBD2 (6 bases). The CDR3 length is 15 residues. V gave up 3 bases and J gave up 6 bases, with 15 bases separating them. Germline values: CDR1 SEHNR, CDR2 FQNEAQ (reference sequence). The DNA for the CDR3 is TGTGCCAGCAGCTTTCACGGGGGTAGCAGCAATGAGCAGTTCTTC. Its translation is CASSFHGGSSNEQFF.

The chain links TRBV28 to TRBJ1-1; D is unclear. Per germline, CDR1 MDHEN and CDR2 SYDVKM. V lost 5 bases and J 0 bases, leaving 13 bases between the germline ends. This CDR3 spans 15 amino acids. CDR3 loop: CASSPRRGMNTEAFF. The CDR3 coding sequence is TGTGCCAGCAGTCCACGAAGAGGGATGAACACTGAAGCTTTCTTT.

The gene calls are TRBV18 and TRBJ1-3, with D tentatively TRBD1 (5 bases). Germline V lookup: CDR1 KGHSH, CDR2 LQKENI. V lost 2 bases and J lost 2, with 7 bases in between. CDR3 length equals 14 residues. The CDR3 coding sequence is TGTGCCAGCTCACCAATGACAGCTGGAAACACCATATATTTT. Translating gives CASSPMTAGNTIYF. Using reference TRBV18 and TRBJ1-3 for the parts outside the CDR3, the full variable domain is NAGVMQNPRHLVRRRGQEARLRCSPMKGHSHVYWYRQLPEEGLKFMVYLQKENIIDESGMPKERFSAEFPKEGPSILRIQQVVRGDSAAYFCASSPMTAGNTIYFGEGSWLTVV.

The rearrangement uses TRBV19 and TRBJ2-2; the match to TRBD2 covers 9 bases. The V and J ends lost 3 bases and 2 bases, in that order; junction bases with no gene match: 7. The germline gives CDR1 LNHDA, CDR2 SQIVND (reference sequence). The CDR3 spans 17 residues. CDR3 region: CASSILRSGGNTGELFF. The CDR3 region has the DNA TGTGCCAGTAGTATCCTCCGTAGCGGGGGAAACACCGGGGAGCTGTTTTTT.